This T cell receptor (beta chain) was sequenced in a study of blood T cell repertoires in COVID-19. Study at large: Samples taken during acute and convalescent COVID-19 were collected in the United States, Italy and Spain. PBMCs, B-cell-depleted T cells, or T cells provided the cDNA or gDNA that made up the material.

V was pared by 8 bases and J by 2 bases, with 21 bases between. Germline assignment: CDR1 SQVTM and CDR2 ANQGSEA. The CDR3 has 15 residues. Methods used by the authors: Using reference gene primer amplification, nucleated cell counts were estimated. Profiled with immunoSEQ multiplex PCR; TCRdb holds only in-frame clones, not every one. V and J calls and clone size are as listed in that table; D and trimming were resolved from the DNA. The table records approximately 200,000 clones, around 80% of them present only once. The source is a woman aged 55-70 years who had recovered from COVID-19. Sequencing used peripheral blood. The chain has TRBV29-1 and TRBJ1-2, with TRBD1 as a possible D gene (5 bases). The CDR3 DNA follows: TGCAGCATCGGAGAGTGGCGGTCAGGGAACTATGGCTACACCTTC. Translation gives CSIGEWRSGNYGYTF. The full variable domain, rest sourced from reference TRBV29-1 and TRBJ1-2, is SAVISQKPSRDICQRGTSLTIQCQVDSQVTMMFWYRQQPGQSLTLIATANQGSEATYESGFVIDKFPISRPNLTFSTLTVSNMSPEDSSIYLCSIGEWRSGNYGYTFGSGTRLTVV.